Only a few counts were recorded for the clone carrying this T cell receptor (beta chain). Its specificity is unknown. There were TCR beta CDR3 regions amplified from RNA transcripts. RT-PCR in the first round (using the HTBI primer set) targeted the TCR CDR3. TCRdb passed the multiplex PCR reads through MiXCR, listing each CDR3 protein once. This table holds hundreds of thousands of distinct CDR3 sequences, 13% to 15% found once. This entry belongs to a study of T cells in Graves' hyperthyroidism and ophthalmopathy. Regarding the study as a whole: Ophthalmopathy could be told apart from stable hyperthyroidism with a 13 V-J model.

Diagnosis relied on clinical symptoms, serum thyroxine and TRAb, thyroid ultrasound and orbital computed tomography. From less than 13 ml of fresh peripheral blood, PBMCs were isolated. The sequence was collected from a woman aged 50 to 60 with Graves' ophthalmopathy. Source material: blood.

CDR3 protein: CSAPLGGENQPQHF. The CDR3 region has the DNA TGCAGTGCCCCCCTGGGGGGGGAAAATCAGCCCCAGCATTTT. The genes are TRBV20-1 and TRBJ1-5; tentatively, D is TRBD1 (5 bases). The germline V gene has CDR1 DFQATT and CDR2 SNEGSKA (reference sequence). The CDR3 consists of 14 residues. V lost 6 bases and J lost 4, with 16 bases in between.